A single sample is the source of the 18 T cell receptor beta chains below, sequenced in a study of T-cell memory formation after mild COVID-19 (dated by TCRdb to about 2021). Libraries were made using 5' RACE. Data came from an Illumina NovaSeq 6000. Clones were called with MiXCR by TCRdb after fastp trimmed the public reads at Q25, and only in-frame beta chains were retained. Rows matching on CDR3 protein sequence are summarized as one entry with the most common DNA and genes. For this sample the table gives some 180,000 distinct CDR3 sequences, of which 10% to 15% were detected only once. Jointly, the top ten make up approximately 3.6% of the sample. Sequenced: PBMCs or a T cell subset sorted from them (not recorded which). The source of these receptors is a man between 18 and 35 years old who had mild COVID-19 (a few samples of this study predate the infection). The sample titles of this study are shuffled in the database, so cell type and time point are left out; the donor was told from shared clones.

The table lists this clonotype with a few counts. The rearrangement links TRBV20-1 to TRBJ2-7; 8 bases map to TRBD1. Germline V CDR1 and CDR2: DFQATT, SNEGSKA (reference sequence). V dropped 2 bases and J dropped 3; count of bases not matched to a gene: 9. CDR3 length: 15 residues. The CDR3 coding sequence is TGCAGTGCTAGAAATAGGGGACAGGAGCTCTACGAGCAGTACTTC. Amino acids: CSARNRGQELYEQYF.

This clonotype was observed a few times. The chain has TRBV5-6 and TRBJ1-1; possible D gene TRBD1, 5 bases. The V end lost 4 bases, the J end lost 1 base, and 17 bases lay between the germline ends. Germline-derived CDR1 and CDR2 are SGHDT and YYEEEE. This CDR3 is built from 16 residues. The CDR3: CASSVGPGRKNTEAFF. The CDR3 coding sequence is TGTGCCAGCAGCGTGGGCCCGGGACGGAAGAACACTGAAGCTTTCTTT.

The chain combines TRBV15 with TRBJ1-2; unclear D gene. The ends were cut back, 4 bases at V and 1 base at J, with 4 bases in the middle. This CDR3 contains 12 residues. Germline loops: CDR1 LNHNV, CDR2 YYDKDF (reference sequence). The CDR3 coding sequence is TGTGCCACCAGCACGCTTAACTATGGCTACACCTTC. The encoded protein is CATSTLNYGYTF.

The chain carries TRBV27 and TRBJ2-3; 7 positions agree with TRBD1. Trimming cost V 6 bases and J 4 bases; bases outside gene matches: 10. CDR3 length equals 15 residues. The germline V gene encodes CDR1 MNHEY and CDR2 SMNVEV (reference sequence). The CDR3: CASSNYDRVADTQYF. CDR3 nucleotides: TGTGCCAGCAGCAACTACGACAGGGTCGCAGATACGCAGTATTTT.

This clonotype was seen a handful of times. The chain's CDR3 is CASTFRAVSGQFF. For the CDR3, the DNA is TGTGCCAGCACTTTCCGGGCCGTATCTGGGCAGTTCTTC. The chain joins TRBV12-3 or TRBV12-4 to TRBJ2-1; D ambiguous. The CDR3 loop spans 13 amino acids. V was shortened by 7 bases and J by 12 bases, with 19 bases between the two germline ends.

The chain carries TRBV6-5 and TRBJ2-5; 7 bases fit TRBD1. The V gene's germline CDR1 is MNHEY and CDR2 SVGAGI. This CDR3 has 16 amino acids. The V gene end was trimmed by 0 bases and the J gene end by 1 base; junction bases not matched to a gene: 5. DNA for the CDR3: TGTGCCAGCAGTTACTCGCCAAAGGGGGCCCAAGAGACCCAGTACTTC. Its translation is CASSYSPKGAQETQYF.

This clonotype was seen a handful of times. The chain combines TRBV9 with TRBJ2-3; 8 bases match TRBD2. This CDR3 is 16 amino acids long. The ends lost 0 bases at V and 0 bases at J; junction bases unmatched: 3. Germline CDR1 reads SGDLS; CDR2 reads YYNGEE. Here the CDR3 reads CASSVGRGASTDTQYF. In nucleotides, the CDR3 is TGTGCCAGCAGCGTAGGGCGGGGGGCTAGCACAGATACGCAGTATTTT.

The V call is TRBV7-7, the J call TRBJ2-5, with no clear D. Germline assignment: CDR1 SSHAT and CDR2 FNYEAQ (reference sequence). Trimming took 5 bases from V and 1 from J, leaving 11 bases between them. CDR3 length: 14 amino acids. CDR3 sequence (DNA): TGTGCCAGCAGCCTTAATGTGGGCCAAGAGACCCAGTACTTC. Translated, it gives CASSLNVGQETQYF.

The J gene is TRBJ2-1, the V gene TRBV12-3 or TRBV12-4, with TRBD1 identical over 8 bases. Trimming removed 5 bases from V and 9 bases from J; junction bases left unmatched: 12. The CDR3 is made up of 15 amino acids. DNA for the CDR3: TGTGCCAGCAGTCGACAGGGGAAGGGACAAGGTGAGCAGTTCTTC. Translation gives CASSRQGKGQGEQFF.

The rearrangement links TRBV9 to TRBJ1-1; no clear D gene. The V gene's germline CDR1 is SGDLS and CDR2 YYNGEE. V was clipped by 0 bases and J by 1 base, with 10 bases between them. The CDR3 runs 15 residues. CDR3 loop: CASSVGVAPNTEAFF. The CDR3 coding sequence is TGTGCCAGCAGCGTAGGTGTGGCCCCGAACACTGAAGCTTTCTTT.

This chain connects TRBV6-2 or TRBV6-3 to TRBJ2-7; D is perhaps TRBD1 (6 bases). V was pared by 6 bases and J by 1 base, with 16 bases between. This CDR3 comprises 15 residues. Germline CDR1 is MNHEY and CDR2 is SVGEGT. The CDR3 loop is CASSWAGGLSYEQYV. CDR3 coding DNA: TGTGCCAGCAGCTGGGCTGGGGGCCTGTCCTACGAGCAGTACGTC.

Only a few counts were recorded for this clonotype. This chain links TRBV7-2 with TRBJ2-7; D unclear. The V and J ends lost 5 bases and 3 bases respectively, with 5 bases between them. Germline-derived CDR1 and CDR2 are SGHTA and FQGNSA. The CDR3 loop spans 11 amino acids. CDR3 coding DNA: TGTGCCAGCAGCGCGTTCTACGAGCAGTACTTC. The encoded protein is CASSAFYEQYF.

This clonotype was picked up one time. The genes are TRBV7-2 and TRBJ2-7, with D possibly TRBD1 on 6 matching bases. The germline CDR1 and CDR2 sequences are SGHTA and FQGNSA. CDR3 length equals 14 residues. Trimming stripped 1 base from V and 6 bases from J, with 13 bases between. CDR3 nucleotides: TGTGCCAGCAGCTTAGGATCAGGGGCCTCCGAGCAGTACTTC. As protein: CASSLGSGASEQYF.

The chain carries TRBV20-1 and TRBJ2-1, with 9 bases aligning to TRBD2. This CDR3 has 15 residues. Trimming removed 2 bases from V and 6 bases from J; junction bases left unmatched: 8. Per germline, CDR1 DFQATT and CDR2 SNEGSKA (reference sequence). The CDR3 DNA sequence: TGCAGTGCTAGAAGCGCGGGGGGGCCGGTCAATGAGCAGTTCTTC. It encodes CSARSAGGPVNEQFF.

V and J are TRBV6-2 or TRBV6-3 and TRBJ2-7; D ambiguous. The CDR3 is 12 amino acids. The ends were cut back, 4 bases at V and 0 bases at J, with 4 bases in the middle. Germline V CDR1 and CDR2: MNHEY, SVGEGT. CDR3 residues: CASSWVSYEQYF. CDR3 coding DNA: TGTGCCAGCAGTTGGGTCTCCTACGAGCAGTACTTC.

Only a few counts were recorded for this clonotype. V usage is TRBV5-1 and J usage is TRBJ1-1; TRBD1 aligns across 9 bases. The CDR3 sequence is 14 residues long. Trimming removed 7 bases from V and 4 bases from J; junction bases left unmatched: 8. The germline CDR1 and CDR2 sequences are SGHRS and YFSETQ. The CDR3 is CASAPNRGPTEAFF. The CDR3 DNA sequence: TGCGCCAGCGCACCAAACAGGGGGCCCACTGAAGCTTTCTTT.

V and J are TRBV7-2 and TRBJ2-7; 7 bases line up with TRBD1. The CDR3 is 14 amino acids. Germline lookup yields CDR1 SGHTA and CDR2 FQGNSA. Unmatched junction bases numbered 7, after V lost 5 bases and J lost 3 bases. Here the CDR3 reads CASSLTGQNYEQYV. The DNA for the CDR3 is TGTGCCAGCAGCCTGACAGGGCAGAACTACGAGCAGTACGTC.

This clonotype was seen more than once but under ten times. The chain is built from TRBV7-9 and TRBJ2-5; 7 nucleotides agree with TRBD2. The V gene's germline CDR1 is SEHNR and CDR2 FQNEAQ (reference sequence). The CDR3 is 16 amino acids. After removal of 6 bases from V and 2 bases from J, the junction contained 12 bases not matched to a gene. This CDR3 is CASSPIGAGRQETQYF. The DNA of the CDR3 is TGTGCCAGCAGTCCTATCGGAGCGGGGCGACAAGAGACCCAGTACTTC.